These 9 T cell receptor beta chains were sequenced from one sample in a study of cytomegalovirus exposure and HLA in healthy donors. Profiled with immunoSEQ multiplex PCR; TCRdb holds only in-frame clones, not every one. This table holds approximately 99,000 clones, more than 90% found once. Sequencing was performed on PBMCs. The receptors derive from a young woman in good health and CMV-seronegative.

The chain joins TRBV7-2 to TRBJ1-6; D not certain. This CDR3 has 14 amino acids. CDR1 SGHTA and CDR2 FQGNSA come from the germline V gene. Trimming pared 6 bases from V and 6 bases from J, leaving 12 bases between. The CDR3 spells CASRPRAGNSPLHF. CDR3 in DNA: TGTGCCAGCAGGCCAAGGGCGGGTAATTCACCCCTCCACTTT.

The chain's CDR3 is CASSIATGGNYGYTF. CDR3 bases: TGTGCCAGCAGCATTGCGACAGGGGGCAACTATGGCTACACCTTC. V gene TRBV7-9 combines with J gene TRBJ1-2, with 10 bases identical to TRBD1. Germline V CDR1 and CDR2: SEHNR, FQNEAQ (reference sequence). V trimming: 5 bases; J trimming: 2 bases; junction bases outside the gene matches: 5. The CDR3 consists of 15 residues.

The V call is TRBV27, the J call TRBJ1-2; D possibly corresponds to TRBD1 (6 bases). The CDR3 has 13 amino acids. CDR1 and CDR2 (germline): MNHEY, SMNVEV (reference sequence). V shed 6 bases and J shed 4 bases, with 12 bases lying between them. Written as DNA, the CDR3 is TGTGCCAGCAGCAAACAGGGCATCTATGGCTACACCTTC. Translation: CASSKQGIYGYTF.

V is TRBV10-3 and J is TRBJ1-2; D might be TRBD1 (6 bases). V was pared by 1 base and J by 5 bases, with 8 bases between. CDR3 length: 13 amino acids. In germline, CDR1 is ENHRY, CDR2 SYGVKD. The CDR3 region is CAISEYREYGYTF. The CDR3 DNA reads as TGTGCCATCAGTGAGTACAGGGAATATGGCTACACCTTC.

The chain has TRBV6-5 and TRBJ1-6; D gene unclear. V dropped 2 bases and J dropped 8 bases, with 7 bases sitting between them. CDR1 is MNHEY, CDR2 SVGAGI, per germline. The CDR3 sequence is 13 residues long. CDR3 sequence reads: CASSYLADSPLHF. In DNA, the CDR3 is TGTGCCAGCAGTTACCTCGCGGATTCACCCCTCCACTTT.

The gene calls are TRBV5-1 and TRBJ2-1; 7 nucleotides align to TRBD2. Germline V gene sequence: CDR1 SGHRS, CDR2 YFSETQ. J was trimmed by 3 bases and V by 0 bases; bases with no gene match: 3. The CDR3 covers 15 residues. The CDR3 nucleotides read TGCGCCAGCAGCTTGGTCCTAGCGGACTACAATGAGCAGTTCTTC. This codes for CASSLVLADYNEQFF.

CDR3 DNA: TGTGCCAGCAGCTTATGGACTAGCTTTGCCGGGGAGCTGTTTTTT. Translating gives CASSLWTSFAGELFF. This chain links TRBV5-6 with TRBJ2-2; 8 positions agree with TRBD2. Germline V gene data show CDR1 as SGHDT and CDR2 as YYEEEE. The V gene end was trimmed by 2 bases and the J gene end by 6 bases; junction bases not matched to a gene: 6. There are 15 residues in the CDR3.

The chain links TRBV30 to TRBJ1-5; TRBD1 matches at 8 bases. Germline CDR1 is GTSNPN and CDR2 is SVGIG (reference sequence). The CDR3 is 14 amino acids. J lost 9 bases, V lost 3 bases, and 10 bases had no gene match. This chain's CDR3 is CAWSSGQGLWPQHF. As DNA, the CDR3 is TGTGCCTGGAGCTCAGGACAGGGCCTATGGCCCCAGCATTTT.

J is TRBJ1-1 and V is TRBV28, with 8 bases fitting TRBD1. After removal of 6 bases from V and 2 bases from J, the junction contained 8 bases not matched to a gene. Germline V gene lookup returns CDR1 MDHEN and CDR2 SYDVKM. This CDR3 is 15 amino acids long. The CDR3 here is CASSRLGQGNTEAFF. In DNA, the CDR3 is TGTGCCAGCAGCCGTCTCGGACAGGGAAACACTGAAGCTTTCTTT.